This record covers a single T cell receptor beta chain. Its antigen is currently unknown. Primers included in the PCR were 60 Vbeta and 13 Jbeta primers. TCRdb's table, derived via immunoSEQ multiplex PCR, lists solely in-frame clones and lacks some. The sample lists approximately 170,000 clones, roughly 79% occurring once. This specimen comes from a study of cytomegalovirus exposure and HLA in healthy donors. Whole-study results and caveats: The authors later linked a missense DCLRE1C variant to TCR beta V- and J-gene trimming. TCR beta sequences reportedly predicted most subjects' HLA-A and HLA-B alleles accurately. Other equally common chains were less clonally expanded than HLA-associated TCR beta chains, a later analysis showed.

CDR3 length: 15 residues. The V segment lost 1 base and the J segment 1 base; nucleotides outside the gene matches: 2. Germline V gene sequence: CDR1 SGHRS, CDR2 YFSETQ. Material: PBMCs. This TCR was recovered from a woman aged 25 to 39 in good health and CMV-seropositive. The chain recombines TRBV5-1 with TRBJ2-4; TRBD1 matches at 7 bases. The CDR3, as DNA: TGCGCCAGCAGCTTGATGGGACAGGCCAAAAACATTCAGTACTTC. Amino acid sequence: CASSLMGQAKNIQYF.